Below are 14 T cell receptor beta chains sequenced from a single sample in a study of T cell clonality in common variable immunodeficiency. TCRdb's table, derived via immunoSEQ multiplex PCR, lists solely in-frame clones and lacks some. The record shows more than 20,000 clones for this sample, with no singletons present. Study-level points and caveats: Fewer deletions and N-nucleotide insertions were reportedly seen in common variable immunodeficiency TCR beta sequences.

Their antigens remain unidentified. Sequencing was performed on peripheral blood mononuclear cells. These receptors were taken from a human donor with common variable immunodeficiency.

In its sample, this clone was seen many times. Coverage ceases 3 residues before the CDR3 finishes, and the germline J gene fills in the end. The chain couples TRBV7-6 to TRBJ1-4, with TRBD1 matching over 7 bases. J gave up 6 bases and V 5 bases, and 3 bases lay outside the gene matches. The CDR3 runs 13 residues. Germline V CDR1 and CDR2: SGHVS, FNYEAQ. This CDR3 is CASSTDRDEKLFF. The CDR3 bases that were read are TGTGCCAGCAGCACAGACAGGGATGAAAAA.

This clone was seen repeatedly, ten times or more. This chain's CDR3 is CASSHGQGSGANVLTF. The CDR3 bases that were read are TGCGCCAGCAGTCATGGACAGGGGTCTGGGGCCAACGTC. This rearrangement joins TRBV23-1 to TRBJ2-6, with TRBD1 matching over 9 bases. The read comes to an end 3 residues before the CDR3 does, leaving the germline J gene to fill in the end. TRBV23-1 is an ORF, with its function uncertain. CDR3 length: 16 amino acids. The junction had 1 base not matched to a gene; V was cut back by 3 bases and J by 1 base.

With respect to this clone: Sequencing ends 3 residues short of the CDR3 end; the germline J gene provides the rest. The rearrangement links TRBV7-2 to TRBJ2-3; 8 bases are a match to TRBD2. The ends lost 0 bases at V and 1 base at J; junction bases unmatched: 3. The CDR3 consists of 16 residues. Germline CDR1 reads SGHTA; CDR2 reads FQGNSA. CDR3 sequence: CASSLASGGGTDTQYF. CDR3 bases read: TGTGCCAGCAGCTTAGCCAGCGGGGGAGGCACAGATACG.

This clone was observed a few times. From the germline J gene comes the end of the CDR3, since the read stops 3 residues before it. This chain joins TRBV7-2 and TRBJ1-4; possibly TRBD1 for D (6 bases). Looked up from germline, CDR1 is SGHTA and CDR2 is FQGNSA. V was clipped by 4 bases and J by 4 bases, with 10 bases between them. This CDR3 has 14 amino acids. The CDR3 loop reads CASSWTVFNEKLFF. Partial CDR3 DNA: TGTGCCAGCAGCTGGACAGTATTTAATGAAAAA.

With regard to this clone: The read terminates 3 residues before the CDR3 end, so the remaining end is supplied by the germline J gene. The chain joins TRBV11-1 to TRBJ1-1; D not resolved. The ends were cut back, 5 bases at V and 5 bases at J, with 9 bases in the middle. CDR3 length equals 12 residues. CDR1 is SGHAT and CDR2 is FQDESV in the germline V gene (reference sequence). This CDR3 is CASSRTGTEAFF. CDR3 DNA (partial): TGTGCCAGCAGCAGGACGGGGACTGAA.

This clone has only a few counts. The CDR3 region is CASISLRGRGAREKLFF. Incomplete CDR3 DNA: TGTGCCAGTATATCTCTCAGGGGCCGGGGGGCCAGAGAAAAA. The chain combines TRBV2 with TRBJ1-4; maybe TRBD1 (6 bases). The read ends 3 residues early relative to the CDR3; the germline J gene fills the gap. V was trimmed by 9 bases and J by 8 bases, leaving 28 bases between them. The CDR3 loop spans 17 amino acids. Germline CDR1 SNHLY, CDR2 FYNNEI.

This clone was seen many times. Read sequence stops 3 residues before the CDR3 end, and the germline J gene provides the missing end. This chain connects TRBV18 to TRBJ2-3; 7 bases map to TRBD1. The CDR3 runs 15 residues. Germline CDR1 KGHSH, CDR2 LQKENI. Trimming cost V 4 bases and J 5 bases; bases outside gene matches: 9. The part of the CDR3 DNA that was read is TGTGCCAGCTCACGACGACAGGGTGAGCGAGATACG. It yields the protein CASSRRQGERDT. The complete CDR3 reads CASSRRQGERDTQYF.

This clone was detected ten times or more. The read halts 3 residues ahead of the CDR3 end, with the missing end drawn from the germline J gene. The identical CDR3 is also encoded by other nucleotide sequences in the sample. The chain combines TRBV7-2 with TRBJ2-7, with 11 bases that match TRBD2. Losses at the gene ends were 4 bases for V and 4 bases for J; bases not matched to a gene: 6. The CDR3 sequence is 15 residues long. CDR1 and CDR2 (germline): SGHTA, FQGNSA. The CDR3 DNA, read in part, is TGTGCCAGCAGCTCGGGACTAGCGGCCCTTTACGAG. Translation: CASSSGLAALYE. Given in full, the CDR3 is CASSSGLAALYEQYF.

This clone was seen at least ten times. Read sequence stops 3 residues before the CDR3 end, and the germline J gene provides the missing end. The V call is TRBV5-1, the J call TRBJ2-7; 13 bases agree with TRBD2. V shed 4 bases, J shed 2 bases, and the junction held 3 bases outside the gene matches. The CDR3 covers 15 residues. Germline assignment: CDR1 SGHRS and CDR2 YFSETQ. CDR3 region: CASSGTSGRAYEQYF. CDR3 bases read: TGCGCCAGCAGCGGTACTAGCGGGAGGGCCTACGAG.

This clone was seen ten or more times. Sequencing ends 3 residues short of the CDR3 end; the germline J gene provides the rest. The chain couples TRBV27 to TRBJ2-3; D gene uncertain. CDR1 and CDR2 from the germline V gene are MNHEY and SMNVEV (reference sequence). V lost 7 bases, J lost 2 bases, and 10 bases lay in between. This CDR3 region has 13 residues. This chain's CDR3 is CASTSPYTDTQYF. Incomplete CDR3 DNA: TGTGCCAGCACCTCTCCCTACACAGATACG.

This clone was counted many times. The read is 3 residues too short to cover the CDR3 end, so that end is filled in from the germline J gene. V gene TRBV5-1 combines with J gene TRBJ2-5; 10 bases agree with TRBD2. Germline trimming cut 2 bases from V and 5 bases from J; bases unmatched to any gene: 6. The CDR3 is made up of 15 amino acids. In germline, CDR1 is SGHRS, CDR2 YFSETQ. Partial CDR3 DNA: TGCGCCAGCAGCTTCAGCGGGGGGGCGGGGGAGACC. It codes for CASSFSGGAGET. The CDR3 as a whole reads CASSFSGGAGETQYF.

This clone was seen repeatedly, ten times or more. The sequenced fragment ends 3 residues before the CDR3 boundary, so the rest is inferred from the germline J gene. V usage is TRBV18 and J usage is TRBJ2-5; possible D gene TRBD2, 6 bases. This CDR3 comprises 16 residues. Germline V gene data show CDR1 as KGHSH and CDR2 as LQKENI. Between the trimmed V and J ends, which lost 5 bases and 5 bases, there was a span of 21 bases. The sequenced CDR3 bases are TGTGCCAGCTCAGCGTCGCGGGGCCTCTCGGGGGAGACC. Translation gives CASSASRGLSGET. The entire CDR3 sequence reads CASSASRGLSGETQYF.

This clone was detected many times. From the germline J gene comes the end of the CDR3, since the read stops 3 residues before it. The V call is TRBV5-4, the J call TRBJ2-7; D not certain. The V and J ends lost 3 bases and 3 bases respectively, with 4 bases between them. Germline assignment: CDR1 SGHNT and CDR2 YYREEE (reference sequence). CDR3 length equals 11 residues. The covered CDR3 bases are TGTGCCAGCAGCTCAGACTACGAG. This codes for CASSSDYE. The whole CDR3 is CASSSDYEQYF.

In this sample, this clone turned up many times. Sequencing ends 3 residues short of the CDR3 end; the germline J gene provides the rest. The chain uses TRBV5-1 and TRBJ2-1; 7 positions match TRBD2. J lost 9 bases, V lost 3 bases, and 6 bases had no gene match. Germline V CDR1 and CDR2: SGHRS, YFSETQ. The CDR3 has 13 residues. The sequenced CDR3 bases are TGCGCCAGCAGCTCCCCGGGGGGAAGTGAG. Translating gives CASSSPGGSE. The full CDR3 protein reads CASSSPGGSEQFF.